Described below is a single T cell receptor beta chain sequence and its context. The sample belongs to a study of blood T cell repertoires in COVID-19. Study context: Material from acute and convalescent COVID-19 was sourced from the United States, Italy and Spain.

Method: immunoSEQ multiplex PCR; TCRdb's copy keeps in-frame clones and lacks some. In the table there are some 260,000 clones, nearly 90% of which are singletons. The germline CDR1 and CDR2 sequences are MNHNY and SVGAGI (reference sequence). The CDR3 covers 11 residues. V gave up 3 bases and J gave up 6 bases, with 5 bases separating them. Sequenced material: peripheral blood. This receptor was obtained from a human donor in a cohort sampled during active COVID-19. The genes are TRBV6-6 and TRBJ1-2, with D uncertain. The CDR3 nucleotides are TGTGCCAGCAGTTATATTGATGGCTACACCTTC. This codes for CASSYIDGYTF.